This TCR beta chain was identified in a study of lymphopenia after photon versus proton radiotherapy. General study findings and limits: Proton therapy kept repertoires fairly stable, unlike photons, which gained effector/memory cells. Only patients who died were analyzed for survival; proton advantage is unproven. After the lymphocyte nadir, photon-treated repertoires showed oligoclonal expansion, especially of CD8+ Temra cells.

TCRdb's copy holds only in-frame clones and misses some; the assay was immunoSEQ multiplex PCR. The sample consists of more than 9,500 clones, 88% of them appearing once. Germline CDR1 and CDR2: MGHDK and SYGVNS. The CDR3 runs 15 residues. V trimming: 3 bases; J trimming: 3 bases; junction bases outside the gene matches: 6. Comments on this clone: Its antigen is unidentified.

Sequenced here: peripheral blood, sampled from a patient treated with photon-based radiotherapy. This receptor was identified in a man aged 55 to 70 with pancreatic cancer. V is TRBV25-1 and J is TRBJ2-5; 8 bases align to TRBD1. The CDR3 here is CASSDSGTGKETQYF. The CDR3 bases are TGTGCCAGCAGTGATTCCGGGACAGGTAAAGAGACCCAGTACTTC.